Presented here are 8 T cell receptor beta chains from one specimen sequenced in a study of cytomegalovirus exposure and HLA in healthy donors (dated by TCRdb to 2016 to 2017). The library was built by means of the immunoSEQ multiplex PCR assay. For the multiplex PCR, a mixture combining 60 forward primers for TCR Vbeta segments and 13 reverse primers for TCR Jbeta segments was used. The source is immuneACCESS, and TCRdb retained only in-frame sequences with V and J called. Part of the clones is not carried over; for the studies checked, unresolved V genes explain less than half of this, and the remainder is unexplained. This sample's records show approximately 52,000 clones. The ten largest make up roughly 9.6% of the sample. Sequencing used PBMCs. The receptor set was obtained from a man aged 50 to 59 in good health and CMV-seropositive.

The chain's CDR3 is CASSLGDRGGTEAFF. CDR3 coding DNA: TGTGCCAGCAGCTTAGGTGACAGGGGTGGGACTGAAGCTTTCTTT. This chain uses TRBV13 with TRBJ1-1, with 8 nucleotides matching TRBD1. The germline gives CDR1 PRHDT, CDR2 FYEKMQ (reference sequence). This CDR3 has 15 residues. V lost 0 bases, J lost 5 bases, and 5 bases stayed unmatched.

V usage is TRBV5-1 and J usage is TRBJ2-1, with 10 bases identical to TRBD2. This CDR3 is built from 16 residues. CDR1 is SGHRS, CDR2 YFSETQ, per germline. V lost 0 bases and J lost 7; bases outside the gene matches: 7. The CDR3 here is CASSLASGGLGNEQFF. The DNA of the CDR3 is TGCGCCAGCAGCTTGGCTAGCGGGGGTCTCGGGAATGAGCAGTTCTTC.

The chain joins TRBV11-2 to TRBJ2-1, with TRBD2 identical over 8 bases. The germline gives CDR1 SGHAT, CDR2 FQNNGV. With 1 base clipped from V and 6 bases from J, the junction kept 5 bases outside the gene matches. There are 15 residues in the CDR3. As DNA, the CDR3 is TGTGCCAGCAGCTTAGCGGGGGGGCCGGGCAATGAGCAGTTCTTC. Translation gives CASSLAGGPGNEQFF.

The V call is TRBV5-5, the J call TRBJ1-3; D unclear. The CDR3 totals 18 residues. The germline gives CDR1 SGHKS, CDR2 YYEKEE (reference sequence). V was pared by 3 bases and J by 0 bases, with 19 bases between. The CDR3 region is CASSWVFPPGISGNTIYF. Here the CDR3 DNA reads TGTGCCAGCAGCTGGGTTTTCCCTCCCGGGATCTCTGGAAACACCATATATTTT.

The rearrangement uses TRBV6-5 and TRBJ1-3; 10 bases agree with TRBD1. Germline V lookup: CDR1 MNHEY, CDR2 SVGAGI. Germline trimming cut 2 bases from V and 4 bases from J; bases unmatched to any gene: 2. The CDR3 runs 15 residues. CDR3 DNA: TGTGCCAGCAGTTACGACAGGGGGCTGGGAAACACCATATATTTT. This sequence encodes CASSYDRGLGNTIYF.

The chain employs TRBV27 and TRBJ2-3, with TRBD2 matching over 7 bases. The CDR3 loop spans 16 amino acids. Germline V gene sequence: CDR1 MNHEY, CDR2 SMNVEV (reference sequence). V shed 5 bases, J shed 2 bases, and the junction held 10 bases outside the gene matches. The CDR3 DNA sequence: TGTGCCAGCAGTCCCTCCGTGGGGGGGTTCACAGATACGCAGTATTTT. Its translation: CASSPSVGGFTDTQYF.

This chain joins TRBV4-2 and TRBJ1-2; 8 bases align to TRBD1. The CDR3 is made up of 15 amino acids. Trimming removed 5 bases from V and 3 bases from J; junction bases left unmatched: 8. The germline V gene encodes CDR1 LGHNA and CDR2 YNFKEQ. The DNA of the CDR3 is TGTGCCAGCAGCTCTGGACAGGGCCCCGACTATGGCTACACCTTC. As protein: CASSSGQGPDYGYTF.

The chain recombines TRBV20-1 with TRBJ1-1; D might be TRBD1 (5 bases). CDR1 is DFQATT and CDR2 is SNEGSKA in the germline V gene (reference sequence). With 5 bases removed from V and 5 bases from J, the gap between germline ends came to 9 bases. CDR3 length: 11 residues. In nucleotides, the CDR3 is TGCAGTGCTGGGGGGGATACTGAAGCTTTCTTT. Translation: CSAGGDTEAFF.